This T cell receptor beta chain was observed in a study of blood T cells in healthy people across ages. Broader study findings: Age brought a roughly linear fall in TCR beta diversity measured per million T cells.

A second 7 to 11 cycle PCR used barcoded and J-beta primers. TCRdb used MiXCR to reprocess the 5' RACE reads, holding one entry per CDR3 protein. The sample lists more than 800,000 distinct CDR3 sequences, 29% occurring once. A note on this clonotype: Its antigen is currently unknown. A read error may explain this, as a much larger clone is one base away.

The sequenced sample consisted of blood. The clonotype comes from a woman of 80 years or more in good health.

For the CDR3, the DNA is TGTGCCAGCTCGGATTTCGGGACTAGCGGGAAAGAGACCCAGTTCTTC. It yields the protein CASSDFGTSGKETQFF. The V and J genes are TRBV18 and TRBJ2-1; 13 bases align to TRBD2. Germline V gives CDR1 KGHSH, CDR2 LQKENI. The CDR3 consists of 16 residues. The junction had 15 bases not matched to a gene; V was cut back by 6 bases and J by 13 bases. Looking up the rest from reference TRBV18 and TRBJ2-1 gives the full variable domain: NAGVMQNPRHLVRRRGQEARLRCSPMKGHSHVYWYRQLPEEGLKFMVYLQKENIIDESGMPKERFSAEFPKEGPSILRIQQVVRGDSAAYFCASSDFGTSGKETQFFGPGTRLTVL.